Listed here are 9 T cell receptor beta chains from one sample, sequenced in a study of response to subunit inactivated influenza vaccine. One entry per CDR3 protein results from TCRdb running MiXCR on the RT-PCR reads. This sample has 280,000 or so distinct CDR3 sequences, with 21% found just once. The starting material was PBMCs from blood, obtained less than 22 months after vaccination. These receptors were obtained from a man in his fifties or sixties who received an inactivated influenza vaccine.

This sequence joins TRBV7-2 and TRBJ1-6; D may be TRBD1 (5 bases). CDR3 length: 15 residues. Trimming took off 2 bases at V and 7 bases at J, with 12 bases between the two ends. Germline V gene sequence: CDR1 SGHTA, CDR2 FQGNSA. CDR3 nucleotides: TGTGCCAGCAGCTTATTTGGGGCTCGAAATTCACCCCTCCACTTT. Translating it yields CASSLFGARNSPLHF. Full variable domain (remainder filled in from reference TRBV7-2 and TRBJ1-6): GAGVSQSPSNKVTEKGKDVELRCDPISGHTALYWYRQSLGQGLEFLIYFQGNSAPDKSGLPSDRFSAERTGGSVSTLTIQRTQQEDSAVYLCASSLFGARNSPLHFGNGTRLTVT.

CDR3 protein: CSAREGQGLDTQYF. CDR3 nucleotide sequence: TGCAGTGCCCGCGAGGGACAGGGTCTAGATACGCAGTATTTT. The chain links TRBV20-1 to TRBJ2-3, with 9 bases that match TRBD1. The germline CDR1 and CDR2 sequences are DFQATT and SNEGSKA (reference sequence). The trim removed 6 bases at V and 5 bases at J, leaving 9 bases unmatched. This CDR3 spans 14 amino acids.

This clonotype was found many times. The chain recombines TRBV20-1 with TRBJ1-2; 7 bases map to TRBD1. Germline V gene data show CDR1 as DFQATT and CDR2 as SNEGSKA (reference sequence). V gave up 6 bases and J gave up 8 bases; unmatched junction bases: 6. The CDR3 spans 11 residues. The CDR3 DNA reads TGCAGTGCGACAGGGTTGGGGGGCTACACCTTC. The encoded protein is CSATGLGGYTF.

The chain has TRBV5-1 and TRBJ2-2; the match to TRBD2 covers 8 bases. Germline-derived CDR1 and CDR2 are SGHRS and YFSETQ. This CDR3 region has 15 residues. After removal of 3 bases from V and 9 bases from J, the junction contained 10 bases not matched to a gene. The CDR3 bases are TGCGCCAGCAGCTCCCGGGAGGGGCCTACCCGGGAGCTGTTTTTT. Protein product: CASSSREGPTRELFF.

There are a few counts of this clonotype. V gene TRBV4-2 combines with J gene TRBJ1-2, with 10 bases lining up with TRBD1. V was pared by 3 bases and J by 1 base, with 8 bases of the junction left unmatched. The CDR3 extends over 17 amino acids. Germline V gene lookup returns CDR1 LGHNA and CDR2 YNFKEQ. DNA for the CDR3: TGTGCCAGCAGCCAGGGGGGGACAGGGGCCTATAACTATGGCTACACCTTC. Translating gives CASSQGGTGAYNYGYTF.

This clonotype showed up just a few times. The chain couples TRBV12-3 or TRBV12-4 to TRBJ2-3; D remains unclear. The CDR3 totals 12 residues. The V gene lost 2 bases and the J gene lost 5 bases, with 5 bases spanning the gap. CDR3 protein: CASSLMEDTQYF. CDR3 DNA sequence: TGTGCCAGCAGTTTAATGGAAGATACGCAGTATTTT.

The chain is built from TRBV5-4 and TRBJ1-1, with a weak D call TRBD1 (5 bases). Looked up from germline, CDR1 is SGHNT and CDR2 is YYREEE (reference sequence). The ends were cut back, 4 bases at V and 7 bases at J, with 20 bases in the middle. The CDR3 is made up of 15 amino acids. This chain's CDR3 is CASSPPPAGPNEAFF. CDR3 in DNA: TGTGCCAGCAGCCCCCCACCTGCGGGACCCAATGAAGCTTTCTTT.

The chain couples TRBV19 to TRBJ1-4, with D unresolved. V was shortened by 3 bases and J by 8 bases, with 16 bases between the two germline ends. The germline V gene has CDR1 LNHDA and CDR2 SQIVND (reference sequence). CDR3 length equals 15 residues. CDR3 DNA: TGTGCCAGTAGTATGATACAACCCGGGCCCGAAAAACTGTTTTTT. The encoded protein is CASSMIQPGPEKLFF.

This clonotype was counted a few times. The chain combines TRBV28 with TRBJ2-5, with D perhaps matching TRBD2 (6 bases). The CDR3 contains 15 residues. Germline V lookup: CDR1 MDHEN, CDR2 SYDVKM. V shed 3 bases and J shed 2 bases, with 13 bases lying between them. The CDR3: CASSFPGTGQETQYF. Here the CDR3 DNA reads TGTGCCAGCAGTTTTCCCGGGACTGGGCAAGAGACCCAGTACTTC.